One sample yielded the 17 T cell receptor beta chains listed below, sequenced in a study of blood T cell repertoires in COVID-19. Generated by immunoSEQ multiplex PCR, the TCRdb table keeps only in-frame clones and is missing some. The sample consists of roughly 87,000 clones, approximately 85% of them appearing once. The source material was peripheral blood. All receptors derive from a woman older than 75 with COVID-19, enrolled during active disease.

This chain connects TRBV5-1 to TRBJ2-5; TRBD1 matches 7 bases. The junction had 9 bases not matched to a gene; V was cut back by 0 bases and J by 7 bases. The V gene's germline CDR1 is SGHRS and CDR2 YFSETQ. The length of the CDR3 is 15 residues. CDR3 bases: TGCGCCAGCAGCTTGGAGTTGACAGGGTGGGGGACCCAGTACTTC. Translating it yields CASSLELTGWGTQYF.

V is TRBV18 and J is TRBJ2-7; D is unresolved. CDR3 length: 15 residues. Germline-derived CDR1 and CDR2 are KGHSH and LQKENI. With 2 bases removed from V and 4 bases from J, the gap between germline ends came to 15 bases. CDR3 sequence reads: CASSPTGPPLYEQYF. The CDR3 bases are TGTGCCAGCTCACCAACCGGTCCCCCCCTTTACGAGCAGTACTTC. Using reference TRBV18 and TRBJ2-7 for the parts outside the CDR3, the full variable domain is NAGVMQNPRHLVRRRGQEARLRCSPMKGHSHVYWYRQLPEEGLKFMVYLQKENIIDESGMPKERFSAEFPKEGPSILRIQQVVRGDSAAYFCASSPTGPPLYEQYFGPGTRLTVT.

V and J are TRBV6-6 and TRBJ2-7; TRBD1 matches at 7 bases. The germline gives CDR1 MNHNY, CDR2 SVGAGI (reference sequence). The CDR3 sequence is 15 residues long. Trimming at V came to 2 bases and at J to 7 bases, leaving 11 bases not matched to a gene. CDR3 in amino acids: CASSYELGQLREQYF. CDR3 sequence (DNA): TGTGCCAGCAGTTACGAATTGGGACAGCTTAGGGAGCAGTACTTC.

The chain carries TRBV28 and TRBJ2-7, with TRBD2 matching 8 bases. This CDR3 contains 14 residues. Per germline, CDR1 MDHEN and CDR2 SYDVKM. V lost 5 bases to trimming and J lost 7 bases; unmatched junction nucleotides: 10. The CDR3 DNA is TGTGCCAGCAGTGGGGGACTAGTCGGGTATGAGCAGTACTTC. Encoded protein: CASSGGLVGYEQYF. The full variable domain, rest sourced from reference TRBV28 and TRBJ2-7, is DVKVTQSSRYLVKRTGEKVFLECVQDMDHENMFWYRQDPGLGLRLIYFSYDVKMKEKGDIPEGYSVSREKKERFSLILESASTNQTSMYLCASSGGLVGYEQYFGPGTRLTVT.

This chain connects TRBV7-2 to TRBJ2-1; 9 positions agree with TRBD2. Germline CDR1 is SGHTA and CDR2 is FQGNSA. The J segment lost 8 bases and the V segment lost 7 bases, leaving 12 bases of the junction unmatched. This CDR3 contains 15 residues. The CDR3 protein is CASNIWREGRDEQFF. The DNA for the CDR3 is TGTGCCAGCAACATATGGCGGGAGGGCCGGGATGAGCAGTTCTTC. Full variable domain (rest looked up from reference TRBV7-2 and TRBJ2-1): GAGVSQSPSNKVTEKGKDVELRCDPISGHTALYWYRQSLGQGLEFLIYFQGNSAPDKSGLPSDRFSAERTGGSVSTLTIQRTQQEDSAVYLCASNIWREGRDEQFFGPGTRLTVL.

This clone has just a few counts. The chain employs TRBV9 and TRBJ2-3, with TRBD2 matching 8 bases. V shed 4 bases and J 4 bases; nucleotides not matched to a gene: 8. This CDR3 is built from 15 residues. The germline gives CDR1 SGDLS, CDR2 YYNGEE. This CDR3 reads CASSSTGGWSDTQYF. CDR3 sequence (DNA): TGTGCCAGCAGCTCCACGGGGGGGTGGTCAGATACGCAGTATTTT.

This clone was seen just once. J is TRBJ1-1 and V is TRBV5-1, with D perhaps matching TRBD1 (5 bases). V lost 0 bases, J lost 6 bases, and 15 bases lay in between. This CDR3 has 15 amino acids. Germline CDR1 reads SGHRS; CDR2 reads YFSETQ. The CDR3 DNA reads TGCGCCAGCAGCTTGGTCGCAATGGGGCCCCCTGAAGCTTTCTTT. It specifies CASSLVAMGPPEAFF.

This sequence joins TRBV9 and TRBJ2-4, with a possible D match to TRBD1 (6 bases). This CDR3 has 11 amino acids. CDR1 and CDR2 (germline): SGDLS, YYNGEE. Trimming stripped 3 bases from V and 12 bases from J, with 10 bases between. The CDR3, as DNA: TGTGCCAGCAGCGGGGGACATACTCAGTACTTC. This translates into CASSGGHTQYF.

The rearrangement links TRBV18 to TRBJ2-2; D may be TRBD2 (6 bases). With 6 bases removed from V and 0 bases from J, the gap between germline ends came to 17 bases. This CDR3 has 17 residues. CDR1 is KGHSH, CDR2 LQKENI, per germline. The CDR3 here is CASSLRAAGPNTGELFF. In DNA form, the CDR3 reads TGTGCCAGCTCCCTCCGGGCTGCGGGGCCGAACACCGGGGAGCTGTTTTTT.

The CDR3 here is CASTPFRGTEAFF. The CDR3 nucleotides read TGTGCCAGCACCCCGTTTCGCGGCACTGAAGCTTTCTTT. V gene TRBV6-5 combines with J gene TRBJ1-1, with D hard to call. Per germline, CDR1 MNHEY and CDR2 SVGAGI. V lost 7 bases and J 4 bases, leaving 13 bases between the germline ends. This CDR3 has 13 amino acids.

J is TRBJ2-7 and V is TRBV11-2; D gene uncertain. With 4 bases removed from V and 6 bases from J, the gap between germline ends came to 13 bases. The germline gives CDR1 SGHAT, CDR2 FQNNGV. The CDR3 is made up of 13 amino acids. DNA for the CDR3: TGTGCCAGCAGCTCAGCCACCCCAGGCGAGCAGTACTTC. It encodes CASSSATPGEQYF.

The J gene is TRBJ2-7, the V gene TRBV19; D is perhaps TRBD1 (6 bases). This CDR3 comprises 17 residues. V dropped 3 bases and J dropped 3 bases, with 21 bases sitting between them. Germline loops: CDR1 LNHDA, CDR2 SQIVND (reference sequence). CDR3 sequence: CASSISSGVLPDYEQYF. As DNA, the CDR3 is TGTGCCAGTAGTATTTCCTCAGGGGTCCTACCAGACTACGAGCAGTACTTC.

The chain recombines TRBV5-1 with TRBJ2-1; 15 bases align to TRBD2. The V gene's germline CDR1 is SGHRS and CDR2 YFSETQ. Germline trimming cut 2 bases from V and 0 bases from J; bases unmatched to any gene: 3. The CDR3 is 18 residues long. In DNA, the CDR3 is TGCGCCAGCAGCTTAGGGACTAGCGGGAGGAGCTCCTACAATGAGCAGTTCTTC. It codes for CASSLGTSGRSSYNEQFF.

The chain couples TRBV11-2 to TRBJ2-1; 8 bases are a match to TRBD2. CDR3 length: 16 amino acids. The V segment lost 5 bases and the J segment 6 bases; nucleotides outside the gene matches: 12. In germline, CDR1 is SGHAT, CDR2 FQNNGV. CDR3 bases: TGTGCCAGCAGCCCGACGGGGGGGCCGGGAGGCAATGAGCAGTTCTTC. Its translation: CASSPTGGPGGNEQFF.

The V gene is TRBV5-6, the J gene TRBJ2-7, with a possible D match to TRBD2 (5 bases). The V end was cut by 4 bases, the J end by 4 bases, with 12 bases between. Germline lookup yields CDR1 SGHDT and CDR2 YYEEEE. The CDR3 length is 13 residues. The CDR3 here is CASSRTSGYEQYF. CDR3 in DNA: TGTGCCAGCAGCCGGACTTCGGGATACGAGCAGTACTTC.

As DNA, the CDR3 is TGTGCCAGCAGTCAACCGGGACAGGGGGATGAAAAACTGTTTTTT. Residues: CASSQPGQGDEKLFF. This chain joins TRBV6-5 and TRBJ1-4; 11 nucleotides align to TRBD1. Germline V gene data show CDR1 as MNHEY and CDR2 as SVGAGI. After removal of 5 bases from V and 6 bases from J, the junction contained 5 bases not matched to a gene. The CDR3 has 15 residues.

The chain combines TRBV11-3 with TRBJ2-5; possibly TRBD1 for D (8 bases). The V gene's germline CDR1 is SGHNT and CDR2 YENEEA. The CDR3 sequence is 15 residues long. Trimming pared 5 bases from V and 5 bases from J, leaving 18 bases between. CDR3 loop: CASSPRHRGGETQYF. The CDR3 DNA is TGTGCCAGCAGCCCTCGTCACAGGGGGGGTGAGACCCAGTACTTC.